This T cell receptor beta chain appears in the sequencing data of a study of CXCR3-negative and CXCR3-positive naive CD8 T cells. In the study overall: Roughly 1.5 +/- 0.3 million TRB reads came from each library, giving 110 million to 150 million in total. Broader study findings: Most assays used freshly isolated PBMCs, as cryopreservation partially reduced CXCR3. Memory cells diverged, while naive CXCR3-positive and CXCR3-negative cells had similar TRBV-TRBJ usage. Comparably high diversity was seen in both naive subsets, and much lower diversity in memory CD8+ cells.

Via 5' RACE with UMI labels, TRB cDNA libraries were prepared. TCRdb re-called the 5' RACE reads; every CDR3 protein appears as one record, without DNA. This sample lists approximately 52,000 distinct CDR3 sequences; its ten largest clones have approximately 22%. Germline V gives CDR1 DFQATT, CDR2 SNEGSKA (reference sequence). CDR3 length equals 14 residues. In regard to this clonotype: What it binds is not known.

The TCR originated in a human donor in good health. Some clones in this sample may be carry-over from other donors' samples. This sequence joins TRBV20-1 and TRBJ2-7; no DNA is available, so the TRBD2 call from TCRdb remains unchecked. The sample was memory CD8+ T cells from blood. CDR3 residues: CSAIRREEGYEQYF.